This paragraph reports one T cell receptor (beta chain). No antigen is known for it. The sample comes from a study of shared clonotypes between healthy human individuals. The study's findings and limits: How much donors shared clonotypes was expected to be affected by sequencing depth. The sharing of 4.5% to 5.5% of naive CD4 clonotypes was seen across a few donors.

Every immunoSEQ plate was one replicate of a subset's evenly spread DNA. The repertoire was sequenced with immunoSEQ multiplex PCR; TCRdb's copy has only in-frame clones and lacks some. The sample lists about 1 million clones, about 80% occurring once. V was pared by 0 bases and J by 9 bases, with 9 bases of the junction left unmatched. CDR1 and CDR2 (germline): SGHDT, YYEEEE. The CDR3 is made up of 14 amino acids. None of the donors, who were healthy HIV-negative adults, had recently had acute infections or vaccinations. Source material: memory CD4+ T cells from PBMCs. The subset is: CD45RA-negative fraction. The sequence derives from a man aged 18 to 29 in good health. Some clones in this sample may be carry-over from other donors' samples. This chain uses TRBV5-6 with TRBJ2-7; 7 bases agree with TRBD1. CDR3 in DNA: TGTGCCAGCAGCTTGGTGGGACAGCCCTATGGGCAGTACTTC. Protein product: CASSLVGQPYGQYF.